One sample yielded the 14 T cell receptor beta chains listed below, sequenced in a study of blood T cell repertoires in COVID-19. Repertoires were generated with immunoSEQ multiplex PCR, while TCRdb's copy carries only in-frame clones and drops some. The table has under 95,000 clones, around 88% seen once. The sequenced sample was peripheral blood. All receptors derive from a man aged 55 to 69 with acute or convalescent COVID-19.

CDR3 protein: CASSPDGSPLTGELFF. Here the CDR3 DNA reads TGCGCCAGCAGCCCGGACGGGAGTCCGCTCACCGGGGAGCTGTTTTTT. This chain joins TRBV4-1 and TRBJ2-2, with a tentative D call TRBD2 (6 bases). Germline V gene data show CDR1 as MGHRA and CDR2 as YSYEKL. This CDR3 comprises 16 residues. With 4 bases removed from V and 4 bases from J, the gap between germline ends came to 16 bases.

The rearrangement uses TRBV19 and TRBJ1-2, with 7 bases identical to TRBD1. CDR1 LNHDA and CDR2 SQIVND come from the germline V gene (reference sequence). With 7 bases clipped from V and 5 bases from J, the junction kept 7 bases outside the gene matches. This CDR3 is built from 13 residues. This CDR3 is CASTPGQHYGYTF. In DNA, the CDR3 is TGTGCCAGTACCCCGGGACAGCATTATGGCTACACCTTC.

The rearrangement uses TRBV19 and TRBJ1-4; TRBD1 matches at 9 bases. CDR1 LNHDA and CDR2 SQIVND come from the germline V gene (reference sequence). This CDR3 spans 16 amino acids. V dropped 7 bases and J dropped 7; count of bases not matched to a gene: 13. The CDR3 bases are TGTGCCAGTATGGGGGACAGGGTAAAAGATGGTGAAAAACTGTTTTTT. Its translation: CASMGDRVKDGEKLFF.

The chain is built from TRBV7-8 and TRBJ2-2; 14 nucleotides match TRBD2. This CDR3 has 20 residues. The junction had 11 bases not matched to a gene; V was cut back by 5 bases and J by 0 bases. Germline assignment: CDR1 SGHVS and CDR2 FQNEAQ. As DNA, the CDR3 is TGTGCCAGCAGCCCCCCCTGGGGACTAGCGGGGGTACCGAACACCGGGGAGCTGTTTTTT. Encoded protein: CASSPPWGLAGVPNTGELFF.

The rearrangement uses TRBV30 and TRBJ1-2; D perhaps matches TRBD1 (5 bases). Germline CDR1 is GTSNPN and CDR2 is SVGIG (reference sequence). This CDR3 has 12 residues. In DNA form, the CDR3 reads TGTGCGTGCAAACCGGGGGGCTATGGCTACACCTTC. It is translated as CACKPGGYGYTF.

V gene TRBV28 combines with J gene TRBJ1-4, with 8 bases matching TRBD1. V lost 10 bases to trimming and J lost 0 bases; unmatched junction nucleotides: 7. The germline V gene has CDR1 MDHEN and CDR2 SYDVKM. The length of the CDR3 is 15 residues. The CDR3 coding sequence is TGTGCCACTACGGACAGGGATGCAACTAATGAAAAACTGTTTTTT. It encodes CATTDRDATNEKLFF.

This chain connects TRBV30 to TRBJ1-5, with a weak D call TRBD1 (5 bases). The CDR3 totals 18 residues. Between the trimmed V and J ends, which lost 1 base and 2 bases, there was a span of 21 bases. Germline V gene lookup returns CDR1 GTSNPN and CDR2 SVGIG (reference sequence). CDR3 protein: CAWSGTAGFLGGNQPQHF. CDR3 DNA sequence: TGTGCCTGGAGTGGAACCGCGGGGTTCCTGGGGGGCAATCAGCCCCAGCATTTT.

This clone appeared a few times. Other DNA sequences in the sample encode the same CDR3. V is TRBV30 and J is TRBJ1-5; unclear D gene. CDR1 GTSNPN and CDR2 SVGIG come from the germline V gene (reference sequence). V was pared by 0 bases and J by 1 base, with 4 bases between. The CDR3 is 13 residues long. The CDR3 is CAWSVRSNQPQHF. CDR3 coding DNA: TGTGCCTGGAGTGTGAGGAGCAATCAGCCCCAGCATTTT.

V and J are TRBV29-1 and TRBJ2-3, with D possibly being TRBD2 (6 bases). The V end was cut by 4 bases, the J end by 1 base, with 15 bases between. The CDR3 contains 15 residues. Germline CDR1 is SQVTM and CDR2 is ANQGSEA. The CDR3 spells CSVGGGALGTDTQYF. The DNA of the CDR3 is TGCAGCGTTGGCGGAGGGGCCTTAGGCACAGATACGCAGTATTTT.

The gene calls are TRBV6-5 and TRBJ1-2; TRBD1 aligns across 7 bases. The CDR3 runs to 15 residues. The junction had 7 bases not matched to a gene; V was cut back by 4 bases and J by 2 bases. Looked up from germline, CDR1 is MNHEY and CDR2 is SVGAGI. The DNA for the CDR3 is TGTGCCAGCAGTTCCTCAGGGGGGGGGAACTATGGCTACACCTTC. Protein product: CASSSSGGGNYGYTF.

This clone was picked up a small number of times. The chain carries TRBV30 and TRBJ1-4, with D possibly matching TRBD1 (6 bases). CDR1 is GTSNPN, CDR2 SVGIG, per germline (reference sequence). The length of the CDR3 is 14 residues. Trimming left V 4 bases short and J 10 bases short, with 19 bases between. Here the CDR3 reads CAWTGGAGEAKLFF. The CDR3 nucleotides read TGTGCCTGGACCGGGGGGGCAGGGGAGGCAAAACTGTTTTTT.

This clone was seen a single time. DNA of the CDR3: TGTGCCAGCAGAGAACCGGGACAGGGGCTATATGGCTACACCTTC. Its translation: CASREPGQGLYGYTF. The chain has TRBV7-2 and TRBJ1-2; TRBD1 matches at 10 bases. The germline V gene has CDR1 SGHTA and CDR2 FQGNSA. The CDR3 covers 15 residues. V gave up 6 bases and J gave up 5 bases; unmatched junction bases: 9.

The rearrangement uses TRBV7-9 and TRBJ2-5; TRBD2 might be the D (6 bases). Trimming removed 4 bases from V and 2 bases from J, with 14 bases in between. The germline CDR1 and CDR2 sequences are SEHNR and FQNEAQ (reference sequence). This CDR3 comprises 15 residues. The CDR3 reads CASSSLGRSQETQYF. The CDR3 DNA is TGTGCCAGCAGCTCCCTTGGGAGGTCACAAGAGACCCAGTACTTC.

A single count supports this clone. The chain is built from TRBV19 and TRBJ2-3; 7 nucleotides agree with TRBD2. Germline-derived CDR1 and CDR2 are LNHDA and SQIVND (reference sequence). V dropped 4 bases and J dropped 0; count of bases not matched to a gene: 7. This CDR3 region has 16 residues. The CDR3, as DNA: TGTGCCAGTAGTACAAACCGCGGGGGAAGCACAGATACGCAGTATTTT. Protein product: CASSTNRGGSTDTQYF.